Sequencing of this TCR beta chain was carried out in a study of blood T cell repertoires in COVID-19. The overall study: Material from acute and convalescent COVID-19 was sourced from the United States, Italy and Spain.

In the original workflow: The assay estimated nucleated cells by amplifying reference gene primers. Data came from immunoSEQ multiplex PCR; TCRdb stores just in-frame clones and leaves some out. The DNA gave D and trimming, while V, J and clone size come from that table. Of 100,000 to 150,000 clones listed, around nine tenths are singletons. Cohort allocation depended upon clinical history that participants reported. Cohort 3 donors were reported recovered after two negative PCRs, clearance, or symptom resolution. The sequenced sample consisted of PBMCs or T cells enriched from blood (not recorded which). This TCR was recovered from a woman between 45 and 60 years old who had recovered from COVID-19.

In DNA form, the CDR3 reads TGTGCCAGCTACCCGGGATACCCCCACTACGAGCAGTACTTC. Protein: CASYPGYPHYEQYF. The chain uses TRBV2 and TRBJ2-7, with D possibly being TRBD2 (5 bases). The V end lost 8 bases, the J end lost 3 bases, and 17 bases lay between the germline ends. The germline gives CDR1 SNHLY, CDR2 FYNNEI. The CDR3 loop spans 14 amino acids.